The sequence of this TCR beta chain was determined in a study of cytomegalovirus exposure and HLA in healthy donors. V lost 5 bases, J lost 9 bases, and 20 bases lay in between. The V gene's germline CDR1 is SGHAT and CDR2 FQNNGV. The CDR3 extends over 14 amino acids. PCR involved 60 Vbeta and 13 Jbeta primers. Libraries were prepared by immunoSEQ multiplex PCR; TCRdb keeps only in-frame clonotypes and omits some of them. The data contain over 100,000 clones, nearly 75% of them singletons. The sequenced sample was PBMCs. The TCR sequence derives from a man between 25 and 39 years old in good health and CMV-seropositive. V is TRBV11-2 and J is TRBJ2-7, with D possibly TRBD2 on 6 matching bases. Here the CDR3 DNA reads TGTGCCAGCAGCCCCCGGTTGGAGGGCTCCGGGCAGTACTTC. Translating gives CASSPRLEGSGQYF.